A single T cell receptor (beta chain) is shown here with its context. The antigen is unknown. Trimming removed 3 bases from V and 4 bases from J, with 12 bases in between. This CDR3 region has 14 residues. The data are from a study of T-cell memory formation after mild COVID-19. Study-level results: The study detected some responding clones in pre-infection memory, suggesting cross-reactive memory joined. Later expanders leaned CD4+, whereas clones that contracted between day 15 and 85 were balanced CD4/CD8. Clones that contracted clustered mainly in CM and EM if CD4+ and in EMRA if CD8+.

Employing constant-segment primers, 5'RACE generated TCR alpha and TCR beta cDNA libraries bearing sample barcodes and UMIs. Each CDR3 protein gets one entry after TCRdb re-called the 5' RACE reads with MiXCR. Here the sample spans around 180,000 distinct CDR3 sequences, 15% to 20% being singletons. The receptor comes from an adult woman who had mild COVID-19 (a few samples of this study predate the infection). Cell type and time point are not known. Sample: PBMCs or a T cell subset sorted from them (not recorded which). V usage is TRBV12-3 or TRBV12-4 and J usage is TRBJ1-2; D is unclear. The CDR3 here is CASSLGFSSYGYTF. The CDR3 nucleotides read TGTGCCAGCAGTTTGGGGTTTTCTAGCTATGGCTACACCTTC.